This TCR beta chain comes out of a study of breast tumors, draining lymph nodes, adjacent tissues. Study observations and caveats: Tumors had less TCR diversity than lymph nodes, more than nontumor tissue. Data fit most tumor T cells coming from lymph node, expanding in tumor.

In germline, CDR1 is SNHLY, CDR2 FYNNEI. Trimming left V 7 bases short and J 5 bases short, with 16 bases between. This CDR3 contains 14 residues. As for this clonotype: Antigen specificity is unknown.

Using its own MiXCR run on the multiplex PCR reads, TCRdb lists one record per CDR3 protein. The sample carries about 24,000 distinct CDR3 sequences, approximately 70% recorded once. This chain uses TRBV2 with TRBJ2-3; D may correspond to TRBD1 or TRBD2 (5 bases each). The source of this sequence is a female donor with breast cancer. Some clones in this sample may be carry-over from other donors' samples. Sequencing was carried out using tumor-adjacent breast tissue. The CDR3 nucleotides read TGTGCCAGCATAAGGGACCGTAAGGGAGATACGCAGTATTTT. Protein product: CASIRDRKGDTQYF.